The entry that follows covers one T cell receptor beta chain sequence. At least ten counts were recorded for this clonotype. The antigen this receptor binds is unknown. Per-base qualities were not stored, and no clone one base away is much larger. This sample was taken from a study of tumor-infiltrating lymphocytes in oesophageal squamous cell carcinoma (dated by TCRdb to 2016 to 2018). The library was obtained by PCR. This sample was sequenced with an Illumina HiSeq 2000. TCRdb handled the public reads itself, with Q25 trimming in fastp and clone calling in MiXCR, and kept productive beta chains. For every CDR3 protein sequence, its rows merge into one entry that carries the most common genes and DNA. The sample yields some 21,000 distinct CDR3 sequences; approximately 40% were counted once. Together, the top ten hold roughly 14% of the sample. The source of this sequence is a male donor with esophageal squamous cell carcinoma. Sequenced: normal esophageal tissue next to the tumor.

CDR3 protein: CAISGDRGDTEAFF. In nucleotide form, the sequence is TGTGCCATCAGTGGGGACAGGGGAGACACTGAAGCTTTCTTT. The rearrangement joined TRBV10-3 to TRBJ1-1, with 10 bases aligning to TRBD1. As encoded in the germline V gene, CDR1 is ENHRY while CDR2 is SYGVKD. There are 14 amino acids in the CDR3, from cysteine to phenylalanine inclusive. This entry keeps only the CDR3 DNA: 42 bases, framed from base 1. V is cut back by 4 bases and J by 3 bases, with 2 bases in the junction unmatched.